This entry concerns a single T cell receptor (beta chain). The data are from a study of blood T cell repertoires in COVID-19. Study details: T cells, B-cell-depleted T cells, or PBMCs provided the cDNA or gDNA that served as material.

The CDR3 extends over 15 amino acids. V shed 4 bases and J 4 bases; nucleotides not matched to a gene: 6. Germline V gene lookup returns CDR1 LGHNA and CDR2 YSLEER. The method was immunoSEQ multiplex PCR; TCRdb's version includes in-frame clones alone and lacks a portion of them. The sample records 120,000 to 150,000 clones, 85% to 90% being singletons. Source material: peripheral blood. The chain couples TRBV4-3 to TRBJ1-2; TRBD1 matches 10 bases. The TCR was taken from a woman in her 40s with acute or convalescent COVID-19. This chain's CDR3 is CASSPGTGAIYGYTF. Here the CDR3 DNA reads TGCGCCAGCAGCCCCGGGACAGGGGCAATCTATGGCTACACCTTC.